The source of this TCR beta chain is a study of tumor-infiltrating lymphocytes in localized non-small cell lung cancer. The germline CDR1 and CDR2 sequences are LGHNT and FRNRAP. V was trimmed by 5 bases and J by 12 bases, leaving 19 bases between them. The length of the CDR3 is 13 residues. TCRdb's copy holds only in-frame clones and misses some; the assay was immunoSEQ multiplex PCR. Of about 12,000 clones listed, 80% are singletons. The sequence was collected from a human donor with non-small cell lung cancer. Material for sequencing was lung tumor tissue. The chain combines TRBV12-5 with TRBJ1-2; D unresolved. The CDR3 DNA follows: TGTGCTAGTGGTAATACCGGGTCCCCTGGGGACACCTTC. Its protein is CASGNTGSPGDTF.